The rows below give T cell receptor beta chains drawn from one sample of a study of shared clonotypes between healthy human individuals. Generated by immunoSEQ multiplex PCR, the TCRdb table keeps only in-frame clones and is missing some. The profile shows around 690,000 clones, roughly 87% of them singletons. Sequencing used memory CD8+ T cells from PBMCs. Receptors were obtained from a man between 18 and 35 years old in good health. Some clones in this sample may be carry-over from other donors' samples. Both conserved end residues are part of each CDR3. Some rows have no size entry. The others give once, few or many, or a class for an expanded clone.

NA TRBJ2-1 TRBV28 CASSTRQVAYNEQFF
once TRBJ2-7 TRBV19 CASSIVWDRRLYEQYF
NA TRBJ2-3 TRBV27 CASSLLTLTDTQYF
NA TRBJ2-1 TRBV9 CASSVATDDNEQFF
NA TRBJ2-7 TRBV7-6 CASSDRDGAYEQYF
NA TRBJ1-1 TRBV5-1 CASSLGPEAFF
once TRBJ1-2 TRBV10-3 CAIRASLGYGYTF
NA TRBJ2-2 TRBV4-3 CASSQDRLYLAGDTGELFF
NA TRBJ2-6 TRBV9 CASSDSILRDYSSGANVLTF
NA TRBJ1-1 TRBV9 CASSARTGLSTEAFF
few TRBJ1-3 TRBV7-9 CASGIGNTIYF
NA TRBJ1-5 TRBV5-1 CASSLGGASNQPQHF
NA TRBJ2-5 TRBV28 CASSLWRIQETQYF
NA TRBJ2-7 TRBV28 CASRAKGRGYEQYF
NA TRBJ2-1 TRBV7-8 CASSIGRGYNEQFF
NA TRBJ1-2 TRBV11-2 CASSFSTKDRNYGYTF
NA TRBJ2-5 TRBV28 CASSFGGSGETQYF
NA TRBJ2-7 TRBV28 CASSLGLAGSSYEQYF
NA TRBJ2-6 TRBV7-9 CASSNRAGGTKSGANVLTF
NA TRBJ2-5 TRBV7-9 CARSPVGETQYF
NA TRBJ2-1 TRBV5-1 CASSWATSGRYEQFF
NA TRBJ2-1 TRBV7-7 CASSIGLAGGYNEQFF
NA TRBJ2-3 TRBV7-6 CASSPRGLAAASTDTQYF
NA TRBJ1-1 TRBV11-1 CASSLTPHTGGAEAFF
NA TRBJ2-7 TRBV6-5 CASSVHRDEQYF
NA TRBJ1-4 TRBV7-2 CASSSPGLTNEKLFF
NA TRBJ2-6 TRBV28 CASSFLDSSSGANVLTF
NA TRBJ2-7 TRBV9 CASSGTSGIAGQYF
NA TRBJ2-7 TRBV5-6 CASSPRPTSGITYEQYF
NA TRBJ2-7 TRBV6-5 CASSYRGAPLYEQYF
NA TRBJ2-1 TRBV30 CAWSVQSGSYNEQFF
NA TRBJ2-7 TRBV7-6 CASSSRDNYEQYF
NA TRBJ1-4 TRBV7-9 CASSLGGRFNEKLFF
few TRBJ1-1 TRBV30 CAWGSPVEAFF
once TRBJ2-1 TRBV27 CASSRGNAYNEQFF
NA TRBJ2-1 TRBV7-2 CASSLNLAGVPYNEQFF
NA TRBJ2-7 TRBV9 CASSAHGMSGGREQYF
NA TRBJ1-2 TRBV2 CASSWKAGGDANHGYTF
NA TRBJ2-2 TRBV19 CASNQGDYTGELFF
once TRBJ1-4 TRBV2 CASSEGGTWDEKLFF
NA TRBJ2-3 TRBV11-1 CASSLVGLVASGLTDTQYF
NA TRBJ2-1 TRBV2 CASRRRGTSGRGNEQFF
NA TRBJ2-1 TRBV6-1 CASRGAGSSYNEQFF
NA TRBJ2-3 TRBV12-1 CASSFARAGTGWADTQYF
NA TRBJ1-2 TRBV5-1 CASSLETGYNYGYTF
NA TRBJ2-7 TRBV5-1 CASSFTGYSEQYF
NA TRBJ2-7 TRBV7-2 CASSLPGPSHEQYF
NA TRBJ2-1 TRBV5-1 CASSTLGASQLFQVGNEQFF
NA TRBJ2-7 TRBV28 CASSPPRDNSYEQYF
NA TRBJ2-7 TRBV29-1 CSVEGLAGGYEQYF
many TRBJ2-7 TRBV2 CASSERGSYEQYF